A selection of T cell receptor beta chains follows, all from one sample in a study of T cell responses to AZD1222 COVID-19 vaccine. Sequencing used immunoSEQ multiplex PCR; TCRdb keeps in-frame clones, though not all of them. The sample carries 120,000 to 150,000 clones, about 90% recorded once. This specimen consisted of peripheral blood, obtained 28 days after the second dose of the MenACWY control vaccine. The receptors shown here come from an adult who received the MenACWY meningococcal vaccine as a control. The CDR3 runs from the conserved cysteine through the conserved F or W. A D gene is named only where the DNA matches it firmly. Size values are once, few and many counts, or a class for expanded clones, and some rows have none.

v_gene,j_gene,d_gene,abundance,len,CDR3aa
TRBV19,TRBJ1-5,NA,NA,14,CASSRGPGGQPQHF
TRBV28,TRBJ1-2,TRBD1,NA,16,CASRRTGTGFLDGYTF
TRBV19,TRBJ2-7,TRBD1,NA,14,CASSIGGQVNEQYF
TRBV9,TRBJ1-1,NA,NA,14,CASSPRGQDTEAFF
TRBV28,TRBJ2-2,NA,NA,12,CASSRLVGELFF
TRBV7-2,TRBJ1-2,NA,NA,17,CASSLEVARLHNYGYTF
TRBV5-4,TRBJ2-1,NA,NA,15,CASSFGVLSYNEQFF
TRBV29-1,TRBJ1-2,TRBD1,NA,16,CSVEDRGTGANYGYTF
TRBV6-2/TRBV6-3,TRBJ1-5,TRBD1,NA,14,CASSYGQGSQPQHF
TRBV29-1,TRBJ2-5,TRBD2,NA,14,CSSNSGSGRETQYF
TRBV7-9,TRBJ1-2,NA,few,16,CASSLKLGATNYGYTF
TRBV4-3,TRBJ1-4,NA,NA,18,CASSQDLLETAKHEKLFF
TRBV11-2,TRBJ2-2,NA,NA,15,CASSLAQGVTGELFF
TRBV7-2,TRBJ1-5,TRBD1,NA,17,CASSLAPGQGGNQPQHF
TRBV6-2/TRBV6-3,TRBJ2-3,NA,NA,11,CASSYGDTQYF
TRBV5-1,TRBJ2-7,NA,once,15,CASSLATSRNYEQYF
TRBV19,TRBJ2-7,NA,few,13,CASSITGWREQYF
TRBV5-1,TRBJ2-2,NA,NA,16,CASSLEIGVGGGELFF
TRBV27,TRBJ2-7,NA,NA,16,CASSLAPGQGSYEQYF
TRBV7-6,TRBJ2-1,TRBD2,NA,16,CASSLATSGSFGEQFF
TRBV21-1,TRBJ2-7,NA,NA,14,CASTRTGGSYEQYF
TRBV19,TRBJ1-1,NA,NA,16,CASSIPWVGGSTEAFF
TRBV5-1,TRBJ2-7,TRBD1,few,14,CATSGGTGPYEQYF
TRBV3-1/TRBV3-2,TRBJ2-1,TRBD2,NA,16,CASSQGSGRVNNEQFF
TRBV21-1,TRBJ1-6,NA,NA,13,CASSRGLNSPLHF
TRBV6-2/TRBV6-3,TRBJ2-2,NA,NA,13,CASSYARTGELFF
TRBV5-1,TRBJ2-7,NA,NA,15,CASSPQGSRSYEQYF
TRBV10-1,TRBJ1-2,NA,NA,12,CASSDSNYGYTF
TRBV18,TRBJ1-4,NA,NA,14,CASSAGLTNEKLFF
TRBV3-1/TRBV3-2,TRBJ1-5,NA,NA,15,CASSQAAGGAQPQHF
TRBV3-1/TRBV3-2,TRBJ2-7,NA,NA,11,CASSQEAEQYF
TRBV7-2,TRBJ1-4,TRBD1,NA,15,CASSLQGALIEKLFF
TRBV2,TRBJ1-5,NA,NA,16,CASSEGGRRVNQPQHF
TRBV6-5,TRBJ2-3,NA,NA,11,CASSTTDTQYF
TRBV19,TRBJ1-2,NA,few,15,CASSIDETTAYGYTF
TRBV7-2,TRBJ1-2,NA,NA,13,CASSLASVPGYTF
TRBV13,TRBJ2-1,NA,NA,12,CASRTGGNEQFF
TRBV3-1/TRBV3-2,TRBJ2-7,TRBD2,once,16,CASSQEGGRTSYEQYF
TRBV7-9,TRBJ1-1,NA,NA,12,CASSVSGREAFF
TRBV2,TRBJ1-3,NA,NA,17,CASSEVGGRGGGNTIYF
TRBV4-1,TRBJ1-5,NA,NA,15,CASSQADGNNQPQHF
TRBV9,TRBJ2-3,NA,NA,16,CASSERQALSTDTQYF